This is a list of T cell receptor beta chains from one sample in a study of blood T cells in healthy people across ages. One entry per CDR3 protein results from TCRdb running MiXCR on the 5' RACE reads. The sample contains 700,000 to 950,000 distinct CDR3 sequences, approximately 39% of which appear only once. The sequenced sample consisted of blood. The receptors come from a woman aged 55-69 years in good health. Both conserved end residues are part of each CDR3. The D gene is left open where the match is weak. Rows give clone size only sometimes, using once, few, many, or a class for an expanded clone.

d_call,j_call,v_call,clone_size,cdr3_aa,cdr3_nt
TRBD2,TRBJ2-3,TRBV20-1,NA,CSAKKGLAGTDTQYF,TGCAGTGCTAAAAAAGGACTAGCGGGAACAGATACGCAGTATTTT
TRBD1,TRBJ2-1,TRBV12-3/TRBV12-4,few,CASSPSGTASYNEQFF,TGTGCCAGCAGTCCTTCCGGGACAGCGTCCTACAATGAGCAGTTCTTC
NA,TRBJ2-1,TRBV29-1,NA,CSVEHGQSYNEQFF,TGCAGCGTTGAGCACGGACAGTCCTACAATGAGCAGTTCTTC
NA,TRBJ1-4,TRBV5-1,NA,CASSLGQEREKLFF,TGCGCCAGCAGCTTGGGGCAGGAGAGGGAAAAACTGTTTTTT
NA,TRBJ2-3,TRBV20-1,NA,CSVPGSPGTDTQYF,TGCAGTGTCCCCGGTAGTCCGGGCACAGATACGCAGTATTTT
NA,TRBJ2-7,TRBV7-3,NA,CASSPTEDDEQYF,TGTGCCAGCAGCCCGACAGAGGACGACGAGCAGTACTTC
NA,TRBJ2-6,TRBV6-5,many,CASSYSGHSSSGANVLTF,TGTGCCAGCAGTTACTCGGGACACTCGAGCTCTGGGGCCAACGTCCTGACTTTC
NA,TRBJ2-5,TRBV4-3,NA,CASSQDLPSEQETQYF,TGCGCCAGCAGCCAAGATCTACCCAGTGAGCAAGAGACCCAGTACTTC
TRBD2,TRBJ2-3,TRBV20-1,few,CSAMRRTSGGDTQYF,TGCAGTGCTATGCGTCGGACTAGCGGAGGGGATACGCAGTATTTT
NA,TRBJ1-2,TRBV7-8,NA,CASSLAQWLGYTF,TGTGCCAGCAGCTTAGCGCAGTGGCTCGGCTACACCTTC
TRBD2,TRBJ2-1,TRBV7-2,NA,CASTWGSGSVNEQFF,TGTGCCAGCACCTGGGGGAGCGGGAGCGTCAATGAGCAGTTCTTC
NA,TRBJ2-7,TRBV29-1,few,CSGLKEGYEQYF,TGCAGCGGGCTAAAGGAAGGCTACGAGCAGTACTTC
NA,TRBJ1-1,TRBV20-1,NA,CSARAGVMGTEAFF,TGCAGTGCTAGAGCTGGCGTGATGGGCACTGAAGCTTTCTTT
TRBD2,TRBJ2-7,TRBV12-3/TRBV12-4,few,CASSDSGESYEQYF,TGTGCCAGCAGCGATAGCGGGGAATCCTACGAGCAGTACTTC
TRBD2,TRBJ2-1,TRBV15,NA,CATSRDQAGGLYNEQFF,TGTGCCACCAGCAGGGACCAAGCGGGAGGGCTCTACAATGAGCAGTTCTTC
TRBD2,TRBJ2-1,TRBV6-2/TRBV6-3,NA,CASSYLSGTSGKGGSYNEQFF,TGTGCCAGCAGTTACCTGTCCGGGACTAGCGGGAAGGGGGGCTCCTACAATGAGCAGTTCTTC
TRBD2,TRBJ2-3,TRBV20-1,many,CSARDTTGGLNTQYF,TGCAGTGCTAGAGATACGACGGGAGGGTTGAATACGCAGTATTTT
NA,TRBJ1-1,TRBV20-1,NA,CSARAAGITEAFF,TGCAGTGCTAGAGCTGCGGGGATCACTGAAGCTTTCTTT
TRBD1,TRBJ2-5,TRBV7-3,NA,CASSISGTGWNEQYF,TGTGCCAGCAGCATATCCGGGACAGGGTGGAATGAGCAGTACTTC
NA,TRBJ2-5,TRBV7-9,many,CASSLGTPRQETQYF,TGTGCCAGCAGCTTAGGGACGCCCCGACAAGAGACCCAGTACTTC
NA,TRBJ2-5,TRBV9,NA,CASSVGAESQETQYF,TGTGCCAGCAGCGTAGGGGCCGAATCCCAAGAGACCCAGTACTTC
TRBD2,TRBJ2-3,TRBV20-1,few,CSAGRATDTQYF,TGCAGTGCTGGGAGGGCGACAGATACGCAGTATTTT
NA,TRBJ1-5,TRBV20-1,many,CSAIPGGVRGNQPQHF,TGCAGTGCTATCCCTGGGGGGGTACGGGGCAATCAGCCCCAGCATTTT
NA,TRBJ2-5,TRBV15,NA,CATSGSLASGETQYF,TGTGCCACCTCTGGGTCCCTAGCGTCGGGGGAGACCCAGTACTTC
NA,TRBJ2-3,TRBV6-1,NA,CASYEGEPTDTQYF,TGTGCCAGCTACGAGGGGGAGCCCACAGATACGCAGTATTTT
TRBD1,TRBJ1-1,TRBV20-1,NA,CSATTTTGLGTEAFF,TGCAGTGCTACAACCACGACAGGGTTAGGGACTGAAGCTTTCTTT
NA,TRBJ2-7,TRBV6-5,many,CASSYRYSGTGTYEQYF,TGTGCCAGCAGTTACCGATACTCCGGGACGGGAACCTACGAGCAGTACTTC
NA,TRBJ1-1,TRBV12-3/TRBV12-4,NA,CASIQPEENTEAFF,TGTGCCAGCATCCAGCCAGAGGAGAACACTGAAGCTTTCTTT
NA,TRBJ2-1,TRBV7-9,NA,CASSLGRSTYNEQFF,TGTGCCAGCAGCTTAGGGAGGAGCACCTACAATGAGCAGTTCTTC
NA,TRBJ2-1,TRBV18,NA,CASSPPQGGNNEQFF,TGTGCCAGCTCACCACCGCAGGGGGGGAACAATGAGCAGTTCTTC
TRBD1,TRBJ1-2,TRBV5-4,NA,CASSHAGQGAHGYTF,TGTGCCAGCAGCCACGCCGGACAGGGGGCGCATGGCTACACCTTC
NA,TRBJ2-3,TRBV2,NA,CASKGASTDTQYF,TGTGCCAGCAAAGGGGCCAGCACAGATACGCAGTATTTT
TRBD2,TRBJ2-1,TRBV7-8,NA,CASSQRVASGNNEQFF,TGTGCCAGCAGCCAGCGGGTGGCTAGCGGGAACAATGAGCAGTTCTTC
NA,TRBJ2-2,TRBV14,few,CASSRQVDTGELFF,TGTGCCAGCAGTCGACAGGTTGACACCGGGGAGCTGTTTTTT
NA,TRBJ1-1,TRBV23-1,few,CASSPMRVNTEAFF,TGCGCCAGCAGTCCTATGCGGGTGAACACTGAAGCTTTCTTT
TRBD2,TRBJ2-1,TRBV9,few,CASSPIHGGSSYNEQFF,TGTGCCAGCAGCCCCATTCACGGGGGGAGCTCCTACAATGAGCAGTTCTTC
NA,TRBJ2-3,TRBV7-9,few,CASSLGHTDTQYF,TGTGCCAGCAGCTTGGGTCACACAGATACGCAGTATTTT
TRBD1,TRBJ1-2,TRBV7-9,few,CASRDGDRDSVGYTF,TGTGCCAGCAGAGATGGTGACAGGGACTCTGTTGGCTACACCTTC
NA,TRBJ2-5,TRBV7-2,few,CASSLELRGGETQYF,TGTGCCAGCAGCTTAGAATTACGCGGAGGAGAGACCCAGTACTTC
NA,TRBJ2-1,TRBV6-5,NA,CASSYSGRHQGNEQFF,TGTGCCAGCAGTTACTCAGGACGACACCAGGGGAATGAGCAGTTCTTC
TRBD1,TRBJ2-1,TRBV10-3,NA,CATRGTGNNEQFF,TGTGCCACACGCGGGACAGGGAACAATGAGCAGTTCTTC
TRBD2,TRBJ2-5,TRBV29-1,NA,CSVPLGGYQETQYF,TGCAGCGTACCGTTGGGGGGGTACCAAGAGACCCAGTACTTC